Listed here is a single TCR beta chain. Its target is not known. The data were taken from a study of blood T cells in healthy people across ages. V lost 1 base and J 2 bases, leaving 12 bases between the germline ends. There are 16 residues in the CDR3. Germline loops: CDR1 LGHDT, CDR2 YNNKEL (reference sequence). Study results and caveats: Observed TCR beta diversity showed a strong correlation with the percentage of naive T cells as measured by flow cytometry.

Peripheral blood from each donor was collected in a volume of 8 to 10 milliliters. Alongside a J-beta primer mix, a sample-barcoded 5' primer served in a second PCR lasting 7 to 11 cycles. Every cDNA molecule carried a tag from a template-switch adaptor bearing 12 random nucleotides. TCRdb reanalysed the 5' RACE reads using MiXCR and keeps one entry per CDR3 protein. The sample yields about 1.6 million distinct CDR3 sequences, around 36% seen once. The TCR sequence derives from a woman aged 25-40 years in good health. The V call is TRBV3-1, the J call TRBJ2-1; tentatively, D is TRBD2 (6 bases). Input material: blood. The chain's CDR3 is CASSQAPAGTYNEQFF. The DNA for the CDR3 is TGTGCCAGCAGCCAAGCGCCAGCGGGTACCTACAATGAGCAGTTCTTC.